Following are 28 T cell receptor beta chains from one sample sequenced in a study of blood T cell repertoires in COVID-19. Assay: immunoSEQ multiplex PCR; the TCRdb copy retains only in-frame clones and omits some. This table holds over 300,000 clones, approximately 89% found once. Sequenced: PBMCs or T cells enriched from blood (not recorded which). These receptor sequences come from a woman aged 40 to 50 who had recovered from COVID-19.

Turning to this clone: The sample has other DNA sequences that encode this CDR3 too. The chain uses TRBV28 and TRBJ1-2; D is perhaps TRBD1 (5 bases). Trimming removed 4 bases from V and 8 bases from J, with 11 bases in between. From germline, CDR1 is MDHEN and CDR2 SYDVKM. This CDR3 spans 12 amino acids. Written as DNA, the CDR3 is TGTGCCAGCAGTTCCCAGGGTCTGGGCTACACCTTC. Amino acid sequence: CASSSQGLGYTF.

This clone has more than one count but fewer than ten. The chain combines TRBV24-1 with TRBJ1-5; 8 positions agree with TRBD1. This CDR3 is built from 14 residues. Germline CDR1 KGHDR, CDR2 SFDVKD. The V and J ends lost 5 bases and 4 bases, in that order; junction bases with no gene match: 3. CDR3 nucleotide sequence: TGTGCCACCAGTGCACAGGGGGAGAATCAGCCCCAGCATTTT. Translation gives CATSAQGENQPQHF.

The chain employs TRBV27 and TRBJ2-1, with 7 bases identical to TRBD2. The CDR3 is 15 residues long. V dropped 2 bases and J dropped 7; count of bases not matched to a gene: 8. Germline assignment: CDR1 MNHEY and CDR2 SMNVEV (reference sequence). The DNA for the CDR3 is TGTGCCAGCAGTTTAATCGGCGGGAGCGGGAATGAGCAGTTCTTC. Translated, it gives CASSLIGGSGNEQFF.

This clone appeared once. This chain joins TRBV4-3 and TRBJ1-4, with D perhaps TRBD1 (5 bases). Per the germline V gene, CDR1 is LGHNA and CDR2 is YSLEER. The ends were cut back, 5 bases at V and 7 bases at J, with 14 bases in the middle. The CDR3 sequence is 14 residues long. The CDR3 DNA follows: TGCGCCAGCAGCGTCAGGGTATTAGGTGAAAAACTGTTTTTT. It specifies CASSVRVLGEKLFF.

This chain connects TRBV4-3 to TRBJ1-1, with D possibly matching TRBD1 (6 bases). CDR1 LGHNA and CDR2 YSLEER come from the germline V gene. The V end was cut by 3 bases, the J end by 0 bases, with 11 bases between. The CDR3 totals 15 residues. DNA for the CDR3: TGCGCCAGCAGCCAGGCGGACAGAATGAACACTGAAGCTTTCTTT. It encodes CASSQADRMNTEAFF.

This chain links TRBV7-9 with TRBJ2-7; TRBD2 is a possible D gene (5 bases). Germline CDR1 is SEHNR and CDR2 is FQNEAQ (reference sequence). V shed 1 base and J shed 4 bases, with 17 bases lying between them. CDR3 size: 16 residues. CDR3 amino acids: CASSLVRTGVRYEQYF. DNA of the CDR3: TGTGCCAGCAGCTTAGTCCGGACCGGGGTTAGATACGAGCAGTACTTC.

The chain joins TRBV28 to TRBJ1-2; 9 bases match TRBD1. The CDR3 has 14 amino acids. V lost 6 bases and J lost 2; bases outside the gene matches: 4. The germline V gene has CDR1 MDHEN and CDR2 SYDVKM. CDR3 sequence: CASSRQGENYGYTF. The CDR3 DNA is TGTGCCAGCAGCCGACAGGGGGAAAACTATGGCTACACCTTC.

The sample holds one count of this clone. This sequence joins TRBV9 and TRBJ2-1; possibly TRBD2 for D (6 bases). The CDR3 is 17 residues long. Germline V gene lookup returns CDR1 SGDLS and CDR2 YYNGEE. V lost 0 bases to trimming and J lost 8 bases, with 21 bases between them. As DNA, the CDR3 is TGTGCCAGCAGCGTAGGACCCGGGCTCGGGACTGGCGATGAGCAGTTCTTC. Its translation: CASSVGPGLGTGDEQFF.

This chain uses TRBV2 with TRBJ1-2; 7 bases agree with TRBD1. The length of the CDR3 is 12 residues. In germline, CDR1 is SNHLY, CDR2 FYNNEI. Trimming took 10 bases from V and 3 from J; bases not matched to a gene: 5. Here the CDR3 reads CATQGEDYGYTF. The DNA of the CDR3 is TGTGCCACCCAGGGGGAGGACTATGGCTACACCTTC.

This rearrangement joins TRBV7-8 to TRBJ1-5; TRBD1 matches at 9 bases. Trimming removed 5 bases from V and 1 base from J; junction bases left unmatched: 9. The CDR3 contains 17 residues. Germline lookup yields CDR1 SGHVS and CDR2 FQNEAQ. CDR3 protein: CASSPRDRVWSNQPQHF. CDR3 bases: TGTGCCAGCAGCCCTAGGGACAGGGTTTGGAGCAATCAGCCCCAGCATTTT.

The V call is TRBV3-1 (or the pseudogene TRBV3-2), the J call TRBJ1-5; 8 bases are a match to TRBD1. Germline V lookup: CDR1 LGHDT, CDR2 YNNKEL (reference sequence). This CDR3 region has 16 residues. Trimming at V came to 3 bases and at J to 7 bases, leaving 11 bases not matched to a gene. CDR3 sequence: CASSHGQGRVGQPQHF. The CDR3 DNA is TGTGCCAGCAGCCACGGACAGGGACGGGTTGGGCAGCCCCAGCATTTT.

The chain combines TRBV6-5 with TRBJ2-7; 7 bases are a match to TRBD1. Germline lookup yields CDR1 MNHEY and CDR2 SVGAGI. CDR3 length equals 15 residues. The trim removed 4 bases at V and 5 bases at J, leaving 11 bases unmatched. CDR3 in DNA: TGTGCCAGCAGTTTAAACGGACAGGTGAGGAACGAGCAGTACTTC. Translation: CASSLNGQVRNEQYF.

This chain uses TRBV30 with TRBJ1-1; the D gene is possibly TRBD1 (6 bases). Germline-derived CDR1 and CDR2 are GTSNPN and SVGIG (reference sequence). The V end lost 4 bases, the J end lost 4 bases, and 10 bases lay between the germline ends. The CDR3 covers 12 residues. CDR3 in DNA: TGTGCCTGGATGCCAGGGGTCACTGAAGCTTTCTTT. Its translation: CAWMPGVTEAFF.

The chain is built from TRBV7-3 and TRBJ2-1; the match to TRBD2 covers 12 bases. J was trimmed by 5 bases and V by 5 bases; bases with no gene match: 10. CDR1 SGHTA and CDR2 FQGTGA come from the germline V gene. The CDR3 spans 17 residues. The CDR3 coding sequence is TGTGCCAGCAGCCCTCGGACTAGCGGGGACGCAAACAATGAGCAGTTCTTC. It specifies CASSPRTSGDANNEQFF.

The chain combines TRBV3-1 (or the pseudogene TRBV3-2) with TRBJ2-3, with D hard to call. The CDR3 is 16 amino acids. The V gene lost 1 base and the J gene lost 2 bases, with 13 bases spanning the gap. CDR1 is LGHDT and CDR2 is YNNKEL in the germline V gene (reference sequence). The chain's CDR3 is CASSQGANRYTDTQYF. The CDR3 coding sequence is TGTGCCAGCAGCCAAGGAGCAAACAGATACACAGATACGCAGTATTTT.

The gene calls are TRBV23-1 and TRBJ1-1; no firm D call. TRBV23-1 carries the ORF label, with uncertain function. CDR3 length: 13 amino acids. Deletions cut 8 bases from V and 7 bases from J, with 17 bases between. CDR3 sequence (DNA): TGCGCCAGCCGTCCCTCCCAGGCAGGTGAAGCTTTCTTT. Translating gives CASRPSQAGEAFF.

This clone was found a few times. CDR3 region: CASRVQSGSYNSPLHF. Here the CDR3 DNA reads TGTGCCAGCAGAGTCCAGTCAGGCTCTTATAATTCACCCCTCCACTTT. The chain carries TRBV2 and TRBJ1-6; no reliable D call. Trimming removed 6 bases at V and 4 bases at J, with 16 bases between. The CDR3 totals 16 residues. CDR1 and CDR2 (germline): SNHLY, FYNNEI. Combining the CDR3 with reference TRBV2 and TRBJ1-6 gives the whole variable domain EPEVTQTPSHQVTQMGQEVILRCVPISNHLYFYWYRQILGQKVEFLVSFYNNEISEKSEIFDDQFSVERPDGSNFTLKIRSTKLEDSAMYFCASRVQSGSYNSPLHFGNGTRLTVT.

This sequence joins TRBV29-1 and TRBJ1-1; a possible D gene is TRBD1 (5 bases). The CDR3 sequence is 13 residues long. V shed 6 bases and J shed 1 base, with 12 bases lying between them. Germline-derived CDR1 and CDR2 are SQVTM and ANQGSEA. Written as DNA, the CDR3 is TGCAGCGTCGAGGAGCAGGGGAACACTGAAGCTTTCTTT. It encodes CSVEEQGNTEAFF.

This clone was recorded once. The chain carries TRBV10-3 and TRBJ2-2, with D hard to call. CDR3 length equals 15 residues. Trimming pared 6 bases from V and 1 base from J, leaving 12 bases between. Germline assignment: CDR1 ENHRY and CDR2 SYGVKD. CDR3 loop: CAIRRGYLNTGELFF. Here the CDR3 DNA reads TGTGCCATCAGACGAGGCTACTTGAACACCGGGGAGCTGTTTTTT.

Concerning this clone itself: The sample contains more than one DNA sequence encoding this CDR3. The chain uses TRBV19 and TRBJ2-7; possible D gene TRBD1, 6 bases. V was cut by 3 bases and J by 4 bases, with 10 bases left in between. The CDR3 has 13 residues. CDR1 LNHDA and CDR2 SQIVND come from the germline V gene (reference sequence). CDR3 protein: CASSISRGYEQYF. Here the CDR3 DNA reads TGTGCCAGTAGTATTTCCAGGGGATACGAGCAGTACTTC.

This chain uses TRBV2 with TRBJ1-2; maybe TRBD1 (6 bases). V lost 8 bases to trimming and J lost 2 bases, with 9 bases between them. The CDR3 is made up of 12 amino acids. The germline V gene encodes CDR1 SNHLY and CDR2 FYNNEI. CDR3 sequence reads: CASSGTNYGYTF. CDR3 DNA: TGTGCCAGCTCCGGGACAAACTATGGCTACACCTTC.

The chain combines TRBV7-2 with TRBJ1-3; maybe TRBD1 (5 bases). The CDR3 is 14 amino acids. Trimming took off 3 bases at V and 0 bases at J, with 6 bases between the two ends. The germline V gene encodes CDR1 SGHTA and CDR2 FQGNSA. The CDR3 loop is CASSFRDSGNTIYF. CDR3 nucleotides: TGTGCCAGCAGCTTCAGGGACTCTGGAAACACCATATATTTT.

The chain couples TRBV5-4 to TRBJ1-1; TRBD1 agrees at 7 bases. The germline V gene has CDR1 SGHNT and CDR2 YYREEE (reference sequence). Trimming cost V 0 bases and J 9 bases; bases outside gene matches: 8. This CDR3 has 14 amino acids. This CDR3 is CASSLEGAHTKAFF. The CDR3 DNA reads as TGTGCCAGCAGCTTGGAGGGGGCGCACACGAAAGCTTTCTTT.

As DNA, the CDR3 is TGCAGCGTGTCACTAGCGGGGAACACAGATACGCAGTATTTT. Translated, it gives CSVSLAGNTDTQYF. The chain links TRBV29-1 to TRBJ2-3; 10 bases are shared with TRBD2. The CDR3 runs to 14 residues. Trimming took 6 bases from V and 2 from J; bases not matched to a gene: 5. From germline, CDR1 is SQVTM and CDR2 ANQGSEA.

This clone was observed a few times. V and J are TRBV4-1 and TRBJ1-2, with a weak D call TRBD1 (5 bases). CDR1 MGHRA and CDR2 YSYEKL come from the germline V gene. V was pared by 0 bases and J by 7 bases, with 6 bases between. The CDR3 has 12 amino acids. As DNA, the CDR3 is TGCGCCAGCAGCCAAGATAGGGGTGGCTACACCTTC. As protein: CASSQDRGGYTF.

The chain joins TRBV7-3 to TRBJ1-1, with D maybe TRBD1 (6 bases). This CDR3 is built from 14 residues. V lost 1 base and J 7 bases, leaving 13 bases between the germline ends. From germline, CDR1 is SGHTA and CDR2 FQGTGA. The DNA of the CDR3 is TGTGCCAGCAGCTTAAGGCAGGGGTTGGGTGAAGCTTTCTTT. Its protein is CASSLRQGLGEAFF.

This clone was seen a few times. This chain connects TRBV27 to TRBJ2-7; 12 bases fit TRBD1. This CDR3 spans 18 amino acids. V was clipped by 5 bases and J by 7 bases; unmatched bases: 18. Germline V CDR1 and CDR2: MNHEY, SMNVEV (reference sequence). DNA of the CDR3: TGTGCCAGCAGTCGTACCAGCCTCGGGACAGGGGGCGCCTGGGAGCAGTACTTC. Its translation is CASSRTSLGTGGAWEQYF.

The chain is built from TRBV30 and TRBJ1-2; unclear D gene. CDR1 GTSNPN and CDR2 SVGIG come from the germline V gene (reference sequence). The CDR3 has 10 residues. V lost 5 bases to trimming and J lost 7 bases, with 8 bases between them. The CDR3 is CAWSTAGYTF. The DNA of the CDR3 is TGTGCCTGGTCGACTGCTGGCTACACCTTC.